This TCR beta chain was sequenced during a study of cytomegalovirus exposure and HLA in healthy donors. General study points: Listed as cytomegalovirus-associated were 170 or so TCR beta chains.

As to this clone: What it binds is unknown.

The donors were part of the validation cohort, which consisted of 120 subjects and was separate from the first cohort of 666 subjects. The germline CDR1 and CDR2 sequences are MRHNA and SNTAGT. The CDR3 runs to 15 residues. V gave up 2 bases and J gave up 7 bases; unmatched junction bases: 5. TCRdb's copy holds only in-frame clones and misses some; the assay was immunoSEQ multiplex PCR. The sample shows 150,000 to 200,000 clones, 75% to 90% of them seen only once. The source material was PBMCs. The rearrangement joins TRBV6-4 to TRBJ2-1; 10 bases are a match to TRBD2. This TCR derives from a man younger than 30 in good health and CMV-seropositive. The CDR3 DNA reads TGTGCCAGCAGTGACCGAGCGGGAGGGGGGAATGAGCAGTTCTTC. Translation: CASSDRAGGGNEQFF.